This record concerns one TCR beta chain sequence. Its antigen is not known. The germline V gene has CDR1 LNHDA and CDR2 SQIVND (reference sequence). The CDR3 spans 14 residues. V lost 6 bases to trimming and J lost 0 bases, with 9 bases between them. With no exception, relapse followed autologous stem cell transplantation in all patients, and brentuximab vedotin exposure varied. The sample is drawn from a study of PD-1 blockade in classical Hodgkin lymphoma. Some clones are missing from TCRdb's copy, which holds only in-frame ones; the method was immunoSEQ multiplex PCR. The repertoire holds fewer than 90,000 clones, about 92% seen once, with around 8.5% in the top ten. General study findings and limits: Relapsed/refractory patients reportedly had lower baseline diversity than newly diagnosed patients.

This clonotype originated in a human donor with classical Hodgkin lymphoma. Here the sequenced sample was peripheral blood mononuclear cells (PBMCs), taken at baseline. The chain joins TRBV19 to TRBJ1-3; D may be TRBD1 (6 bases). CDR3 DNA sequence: TGTGCCAGTAGGTTGGACAGCTCTGGAAACACCATATATTTT. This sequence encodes CASRLDSSGNTIYF.